These 8 T cell receptor beta chains were sequenced from one sample in a study of blood T cell repertoires in COVID-19 (dated by TCRdb to between 2020 and 2021). Library preparation was by the immunoSEQ multiplex PCR assay. What TCRdb holds here is the immuneACCESS table cut down to in-frame rearrangements. Part of the clones is not present; checked against another copy, under half of the missing clones reflect an unresolved V gene, and the others are unexplained. Here the sample has 350,000 to 450,000 clones; 75% to 90% occur a single time. Of the sample, about 4.9% is held by the ten largest clones. The specimen was PBMCs or T cells enriched from blood (not recorded which). The receptor set was obtained from a woman aged 50 to 60 who had recovered from COVID-19.

The chain is built from TRBV5-6 and TRBJ2-1, with 8 bases fitting TRBD2. Germline V CDR1 and CDR2: SGHDT, YYEEEE. The CDR3 is made up of 17 amino acids. Unmatched junction bases numbered 9, after V lost 1 base and J lost 3 bases. The CDR3 protein is CASSLLGAGDVYNEQFF. The CDR3 DNA reads TGTGCCAGCAGCTTGTTAGGAGCGGGAGATGTCTACAATGAGCAGTTCTTC.

The rearrangement joins TRBV5-4 to TRBJ1-2; possibly TRBD1 for D (6 bases). V was cut by 3 bases and J by 4 bases, with 10 bases left in between. CDR1 is SGHNT and CDR2 is YYREEE in the germline V gene (reference sequence). The CDR3 has 13 residues. CDR3 loop: CASSSGQLYGYTF. Written as DNA, the CDR3 is TGTGCCAGCAGCTCAGGACAGCTCTATGGCTACACCTTC.

The CDR3 sequence is CASSRDRHIHNEQFF. In DNA form, the CDR3 reads TGTGCCAGCAGCCGTGACAGGCACATCCACAATGAGCAGTTCTTC. This chain uses TRBV4-2 with TRBJ2-1; possible D gene TRBD1, 6 bases. From germline, CDR1 is LGHNA and CDR2 YNFKEQ. The CDR3 contains 15 residues. The V and J ends lost 4 bases and 5 bases respectively, with 15 bases between them.

The V gene is TRBV6-2 or TRBV6-3, the J gene TRBJ1-2, with 7 positions matching TRBD1. CDR1 is MNHEY, CDR2 SVGEGT, per germline. V was clipped by 0 bases and J by 4 bases; unmatched bases: 5. The CDR3 has 15 amino acids. CDR3 DNA: TGTGCCAGCAGTTACTCTAAGGAGGGGGCCTATGGCTACACCTTC. Protein sequence: CASSYSKEGAYGYTF.

This sequence joins TRBV5-1 and TRBJ2-7; maybe TRBD1 (6 bases). Germline V gene data show CDR1 as SGHRS and CDR2 as YFSETQ. The CDR3 has 16 amino acids. The V gene lost 1 base and the J gene lost 2 bases, with 16 bases spanning the gap. CDR3 region: CASSLQETGPTYEQYF. The CDR3 region has the DNA TGCGCCAGCAGCTTGCAGGAGACAGGTCCCACCTACGAGCAGTACTTC.

The chain carries TRBV11-2 and TRBJ2-7; D call uncertain. The CDR3 has 14 amino acids. Per the germline V gene, CDR1 is SGHAT and CDR2 is FQNNGV. V dropped 1 base and J dropped 0 bases, with 7 bases sitting between them. CDR3 nucleotide sequence: TGTGCCAGCAGCTTAGTACGGAGCTCCTACGAGCAGTACTTC. Translating it yields CASSLVRSSYEQYF. Together with reference TRBV11-2 and TRBJ2-7, the CDR3 gives the full variable domain: EAGVAQSPRYKIIEKRQSVAFWCNPISGHATLYWYQQILGQGPKLLIQFQNNGVVDDSQLPKDRFSAERLKGVDSTLKIQPAKLEDSAVYLCASSLVRSSYEQYFGPGTRLTVT.

This clone was seen just once. The V and J genes are TRBV18 and TRBJ2-1; D call uncertain. Germline CDR1 and CDR2: KGHSH and LQKENI. The CDR3 consists of 15 residues. With 6 bases removed from V and 0 bases from J, the gap between germline ends came to 12 bases. Here the CDR3 reads CASSPSVASYNEQFF. The CDR3 DNA is TGTGCCAGCTCCCCGTCCGTAGCCTCCTACAATGAGCAGTTCTTC.

This sequence joins TRBV6-2 or TRBV6-3 and TRBJ1-5; 10 nucleotides match TRBD1. J gave up 3 bases and V 5 bases, and 7 bases lay outside the gene matches. Germline loops: CDR1 MNHEY, CDR2 SVGEGT. The CDR3 is 16 amino acids. In DNA, the CDR3 is TGTGCCAGCAGTCCCGGGACAGGGGTCAACAATCAGCCCCAGCATTTT. Translation gives CASSPGTGVNNQPQHF.